The next 12 T cell receptor beta chains were all read from a single sample in a study of T cells in Graves' hyperthyroidism and ophthalmopathy. Amplified TCR beta CDR3 regions derived from RNA transcripts. When the TCR CDR3 underwent first-round RT-PCR, the HTBI primer set was used. From the multiplex PCR reads, TCRdb called clonotypes with MiXCR, one entry per CDR3 protein. The sample has 650,000 to 700,000 distinct CDR3 sequences; about 18% are singletons. Sequencing was carried out using blood. Receptor source: a man aged 50 to 59 with Graves' hyperthyroidism.

This clonotype has only a few counts. CDR3 nucleotide sequence: TGTGCCAGCAGTTTTTCCCGCGAAAACCAGTATTTT. This encodes CASSFSRENQYF. This rearrangement joins TRBV12-3 or TRBV12-4 to TRBJ2-3, with unresolved D. V was pared by 3 bases and J by 12 bases, with 13 bases between. The CDR3 consists of 12 residues.

At least ten counts were recorded for this clonotype. The chain uses TRBV7-9 and TRBJ1-2; 9 positions agree with TRBD1. After removal of 3 bases from V and 4 bases from J, the junction contained 6 bases not matched to a gene. The CDR3 consists of 15 residues. Germline V CDR1 and CDR2: SEHNR, FQNEAQ (reference sequence). The CDR3 loop reads CASSLGQGVSYGYTF. The CDR3 region has the DNA TGTGCCAGCAGCTTGGGACAGGGAGTTTCCTATGGCTACACCTTC.

The table lists this clonotype with many counts. The chain has TRBV2 and TRBJ2-5, with D possibly matching TRBD2 (6 bases). This CDR3 is built from 14 residues. The germline gives CDR1 SNHLY, CDR2 FYNNEI. The germline V and J ends were trimmed by 2 bases and 7 bases, with 14 bases remaining between them. The CDR3 protein is CASSERQSSVTQYF. In nucleotides, the CDR3 is TGTGCCAGCAGTGAAAGGCAGTCTAGCGTGACCCAGTACTTC.

This clonotype has a count of ten or more. The chain has TRBV30 and TRBJ1-2; D unclear. V lost 0 bases and J 4 bases, leaving 12 bases between the germline ends. CDR3 length equals 14 residues. The germline gives CDR1 GTSNPN, CDR2 SVGIG (reference sequence). The CDR3 region is CAWSVPPGTYGYTF. The CDR3 coding sequence is TGTGCCTGGAGTGTACCACCAGGTACCTATGGCTACACCTTC. The full variable domain, in which reference TRBV30 and TRBJ1-2 provide the parts outside the CDR3, is SQTIHQWPATLVQPVGSPLSLECTVEGTSNPNLYWYRQAAGRGLQLLFYSVGIGQISSEVPQNLSASRPQDRQFILSSKKLLLSDSGFYLCAWSVPPGTYGYTFGSGTRLTVV.

This clonotype was found many times. The chain joins TRBV12-3 or TRBV12-4 to TRBJ2-5; 8 bases fit TRBD2. This CDR3 region has 15 residues. V gave up 8 bases and J gave up 2 bases; unmatched junction bases: 10. This chain's CDR3 is CASLYLAGPQETQYF. The CDR3 coding sequence is TGTGCCAGCCTTTATTTAGCGGGGCCGCAAGAGACCCAGTACTTC.

This clonotype was detected ten times or more. J is TRBJ2-3 and V is TRBV27, with 12 bases fitting TRBD2. The CDR3 runs to 15 residues. The V segment lost 7 bases and the J segment 2 bases; nucleotides outside the gene matches: 4. Per the germline V gene, CDR1 is MNHEY and CDR2 is SMNVEV (reference sequence). As DNA, the CDR3 is TGTGCCAGCACCGGGACTAGCGGGCCCACAGATACGCAGTATTTT. The encoded protein is CASTGTSGPTDTQYF.

This clonotype was counted between two and nine times. The chain combines TRBV29-1 with TRBJ2-1; 8 positions match TRBD1. Trimming removed 6 bases from V and 0 bases from J; junction bases left unmatched: 4. The CDR3 loop spans 14 amino acids. Germline lookup yields CDR1 SQVTM and CDR2 ANQGSEA. This CDR3 is CSVGTGYSYNEQFF. The CDR3 DNA follows: TGCAGCGTGGGGACAGGTTACTCCTACAATGAGCAGTTCTTC.

This clonotype was recorded many times. The rearrangement joins TRBV11-2 to TRBJ1-6; maybe TRBD1 (5 bases). The CDR3 has 16 residues. CDR1 is SGHAT, CDR2 FQNNGV, per germline. V lost 5 bases, J lost 9 bases, and 20 bases lay in between. The CDR3 loop is CASSQRDPLGFSPLHF. The CDR3 bases are TGTGCCAGCAGCCAGAGGGACCCTCTCGGATTTTCACCCCTCCACTTT. The whole variable domain, remainder taken from reference TRBV11-2 and TRBJ1-6, is EAGVAQSPRYKIIEKRQSVAFWCNPISGHATLYWYQQILGQGPKLLIQFQNNGVVDDSQLPKDRFSAERLKGVDSTLKIQPAKLEDSAVYLCASSQRDPLGFSPLHFGNGTRLTVT.

This chain joins TRBV7-9 and TRBJ1-6, with 8 positions matching TRBD1. This CDR3 region has 14 residues. Germline CDR1 is SEHNR and CDR2 is FQNEAQ (reference sequence). Germline trimming cut 3 bases from V and 13 bases from J; bases unmatched to any gene: 8. As DNA, the CDR3 is TGTGCCAGCAGCTTGGGGGCAGGGGGCGAGCCCCTCCACTTT. Translated: CASSLGAGGEPLHF. Using reference TRBV7-9 and TRBJ1-6 for the parts outside the CDR3, the full variable domain is DTGVSQNPRHKITKRGQNVTFRCDPISEHNRLYWYRQTLGQGPEFLTYFQNEAQLEKSRLLSDRFSAERPKGSFSTLEIQRTEQGDSAMYLCASSLGAGGEPLHFGNGTRLTVT.

This clonotype was picked up many times. The V gene is TRBV27, the J gene TRBJ2-4; D is possibly TRBD2 (5 bases). Germline assignment: CDR1 MNHEY and CDR2 SMNVEV (reference sequence). The CDR3 covers 15 residues. The V gene lost 3 bases and the J gene lost 0 bases, with 9 bases spanning the gap. The CDR3 sequence is CASSFSAGAKNIQYF. The CDR3 DNA reads as TGTGCCAGCAGTTTCTCCGCGGGAGCCAAAAACATTCAGTACTTC.

In this sample, this clonotype turned up many times. The V and J genes are TRBV28 and TRBJ1-5; D ambiguous. The V gene's germline CDR1 is MDHEN and CDR2 SYDVKM. V gave up 2 bases and J gave up 3 bases, with 17 bases separating them. The CDR3 totals 17 residues. CDR3 sequence: CASSLDRAGLNNQPQHF. CDR3 nucleotide sequence: TGTGCCAGCAGTTTAGATAGGGCGGGCTTAAACAATCAGCCCCAGCATTTT.

This clonotype was recorded at least ten times. The J gene is TRBJ2-7, the V gene TRBV6-2 or TRBV6-3, with 9 bases fitting TRBD2. V was clipped by 1 base and J by 2 bases; unmatched bases: 6. From germline, CDR1 is MNHEY and CDR2 SVGEGT. This CDR3 has 16 amino acids. The CDR3: CASSYWTSAAAYEQYF. CDR3 DNA sequence: TGTGCCAGCAGTTACTGGACTAGCGCGGCAGCCTACGAGCAGTACTTC.